The entry below describes one TCR beta chain. Its antigen is undetermined. MiXCR, run by TCRdb on the 5' RACE reads, gives a single entry per CDR3 protein. This table holds some 400,000 distinct CDR3 sequences, 15% to 20% found once. This sample was included in a study of T cells after yellow fever vaccination. Study information: Preparation used SMART-Seq v4 Ultra Low Input for the low-cell-number fractions. Study-level results: Boosting was followed by the reappearance of most primary-vaccination clones (roughly 96% CD4, under 90% CD8). Relatively few clonotypes were ones that appeared in both CD4 and CD8 compartments.

Germline CDR1 reads SGHRS; CDR2 reads YFSETQ. This CDR3 contains 14 residues. The V gene lost 2 bases and the J gene lost 2 bases, with 9 bases spanning the gap. The V call is TRBV5-1, the J call TRBJ2-3; tentative D call: TRBD2 (5 bases). Material: PBMCs, obtained before the yellow fever booster vaccination. The sequence derives from a man aged 18-30 years who received the YFV17D yellow fever vaccine. CDR3 region: CASSFGEFTDTQYF. The CDR3 DNA reads as TGCGCCAGCAGCTTTGGGGAGTTCACAGATACGCAGTATTTT.